Described below is a single T cell receptor beta chain sequence and its context. Its matching antigen is unknown. The CDR3 regions of TCR beta were amplified from RNA transcripts. First-round RT-PCR of the TCR CDR3 relied on the HTBI primer set. TCRdb re-called the multiplex PCR reads with MiXCR, one entry per CDR3 protein. The sample yields hundreds of thousands of distinct CDR3 sequences, 45% seen once. Diagnoses used clinical symptoms, serum thyroxine and TRAb, thyroid ultrasound and orbital computed tomography. The data belong to a study of T cells in Graves' hyperthyroidism and ophthalmopathy. Whole-study findings and limits: In simple terms, a model built on 13 V-J features told ophthalmopathy apart from stable hyperthyroidism. Most clonotypes expanded in thyroid above 0.001 were likewise present in blood.

Trimming removed 1 base at V and 7 bases at J, with 13 bases between. In germline, CDR1 is LGHNT, CDR2 FRNRAP. The CDR3 sequence is 14 residues long. V and J are TRBV12-5 and TRBJ1-1; D not certain. The material sequenced was peripheral blood or thyroid tissue (not recorded which). This receptor was taken from an adult man with Graves' disease, either hyperthyroidism or ophthalmopathy (not recorded which). The CDR3: CASGLGGPRDEAFF. The CDR3 DNA sequence: TGTGCTAGTGGTTTGGGAGGGCCCAGAGATGAAGCTTTCTTT.